This T cell receptor (beta chain) was recorded in a study of cytomegalovirus exposure and HLA in healthy donors. In the case of this clone: Its specificity is unknown.

PCR was performed using 60 Vbeta and 13 Jbeta primers. Using immunoSEQ multiplex PCR, the repertoire was profiled, and TCRdb retains in-frame clones only, with some absent. This table has around 150,000 clones, 70% to 90% appearing once. Trimming took 2 bases from V and 3 from J, leaving 12 bases between them. Germline V gives CDR1 MDHEN, CDR2 SYDVKM. The length of the CDR3 is 15 residues. Findings and limits, study-wide: Judged likely to be a sequencing artifact was a cluster of highly shared sequence variants. The productive fraction for most TCR beta V segments was about 87% or about 30% in an earlier analysis. Prediction of most subjects' HLA-A and HLA-B alleles by TCR beta sequences was reportedly accurate.

V is TRBV28 and J is TRBJ2-3, with a weak D call TRBD2 (6 bases). This clonotype was obtained from a woman aged 40 to 50 in good health and CMV-seronegative. Sequenced material: PBMCs. The CDR3 DNA reads TGTGCCAGCAGTTTAGGGGGGACGCGGACAGATACGCAGTATTTT. Protein: CASSLGGTRTDTQYF.